A selection of T cell receptor beta chains follows, all from one sample in a study of blood T cell repertoires in COVID-19. Profiling relied on immunoSEQ multiplex PCR, and the TCRdb table lists in-frame clones only, not all of them. The table records about 330,000 clones, 80% to 90% of them present only once. Specimen: peripheral blood. The receptors originated from a man aged 18 to 30 who had recovered from COVID-19. Each CDR3 is given with its conserved first and last residue. The D gene is left open where the match is weak. Not all rows give a size; the values are once, few, many and, for expanded clones, a class.

>TRBV5-4|TRBJ2-7|TRBD2|.
TGTGCCAGCAGTCCAGGACTAGCGGGGGTTTACCACGAGCAGTACTTC
CASSPGLAGVYHEQYF
>TRBV2|TRBJ2-7|TRBD1|.
TGTGCCAGCAGTCGAAGACAGGGGGCGGCTACGGGCGAGCAGTACTTC
CASSRRQGAATGEQYF
>TRBV4-1|TRBJ2-5|TRBD2|once
TGCGCCAGCAGCCCTTACTCGAGCGCTAGCGGCAAGTTGACCCAGTACTTC
CASSPYSSASGKLTQYF
>TRBV7-9|TRBJ1-3|.|.
TGTGCCAGCAGCTTATGGTCGGGGGTCGGAAACACCATATATTTT
CASSLWSGVGNTIYF
>TRBV6-1|TRBJ2-3|TRBD2|.
TGTGCCAGCAGTGAAACTAGCGGGGGCCCTAAAGATACGCAGTATTTT
CASSETSGGPKDTQYF
>TRBV6-1|TRBJ1-1|TRBD1|.
TGTGCCAGCAGTGAACTGCGGACAGGGAGGGTGACTGAAGCTTTCTTT
CASSELRTGRVTEAFF
>TRBV2|TRBJ2-5|TRBD2|few
TGTGCCAGCAAAGGCGGTAGCGGGGGCGGGGAGACCCAGTACTTC
CASKGGSGGGETQYF
>TRBV27|TRBJ2-3|.|.
TGTGCCAGCAGTTTAGGGGCGGGATCATGGGCAGATACGCAGTATTTT
CASSLGAGSWADTQYF
>TRBV7-9|TRBJ2-4|TRBD2|.
TGTGCCACCGGACTAGCGGGAGGTAACGGAAACATTCAGTACTTC
CATGLAGGNGNIQYF
>TRBV5-6|TRBJ2-6|.|.
TGTGCCAGCAGCCCCATTGGAGGGGGGGCTGGGGCCAACGTCCTGACTTTC
CASSPIGGGAGANVLTF
>TRBV3-1/TRBV3-2|TRBJ2-7|.|.
TGTGCCAGCAGCCATGAGGATTACGAGCAGTACTTC
CASSHEDYEQYF
>TRBV6-2/TRBV6-3|TRBJ1-6|.|.
TGTGCCAGCACCCCCTCCCTCGGGACACAGGGCCGGGTATTT
CASTPSLGTQGRVF
>TRBV19|TRBJ1-2|.|.
TGTGCCAGTAGGAGAGGGGGGGTCCGGGGAGATGGCTACACCTTC
CASRRGGVRGDGYTF
>TRBV9|TRBJ2-3|.|.
TGTGCCAGCAGCGGTCCAGGGGTAGTGGGCACAGATACGCAGTATTTT
CASSGPGVVGTDTQYF
>TRBV2|TRBJ1-2|.|.
TGTGCCAGCACGGGGATTTCTAACTATGGCTACACCTTC
CASTGISNYGYTF
>TRBV19|TRBJ1-2|TRBD1|few
TGTGCCAGTAGTATGAGGAGGACAGGGGGCTACTATGGCTACACCTTC
CASSMRRTGGYYGYTF
>TRBV19|TRBJ2-1|.|.
TGTGCCAGTAGTAGCGGGTTTCTAAGCTCCTACAATGAGCAGTTCTTC
CASSSGFLSSYNEQFF
>TRBV7-6|TRBJ2-2|.|.
TGTGCCAGCAGCTTATCCGGGTCCGGGGAGCTGTTTTTT
CASSLSGSGELFF
>TRBV24-1|TRBJ2-3|.|.
TGTGCCACCAGTGATCCGCAGGGAACAGATACGCAGTATTTT
CATSDPQGTDTQYF
>TRBV7-9|TRBJ1-1|.|.
TGTGCCAGCAGCTTAGAAGGACAACTGAACACTGAAGCTTTCTTT
CASSLEGQLNTEAFF
>TRBV28|TRBJ1-6|TRBD1|.
TGTGCCAGCAGTTTACTTCCGGGACAGGGCGGAAATTCACCCCTCCACTTT
CASSLLPGQGGNSPLHF
>TRBV18|TRBJ1-3|.|.
TGTGCCAGCTCACCAGACCGACAGTCCGGAAACACCATATATTTT
CASSPDRQSGNTIYF
>TRBV27|TRBJ1-6|.|.
TGTGCCAGCAGAGCTCCCTCGCAGGCCCGGGGGTCACCCCTCCACTTT
CASRAPSQARGSPLHF
>TRBV19|TRBJ1-1|.|.
TGTGCCAGTAGTATTAGAGGGCATGTTGAAGCTTTCTTT
CASSIRGHVEAFF
>TRBV19|TRBJ1-5|.|.
TGTGCCAGTCAGACCCAGGGGAATCAGCCCCAGCATTTT
CASQTQGNQPQHF
>TRBV12-5|TRBJ1-6|TRBD1|.
TGTGCTAGTGGAACCGGGACAGGAGGGGATAATTCACCCCTCCACTTT
CASGTGTGGDNSPLHF
>TRBV27|TRBJ2-1|TRBD2|.
TGTGCCAGCAGTTTTAGTACGGAGGGACTAGCGGGAGACAATGAGCAGTTCTTC
CASSFSTEGLAGDNEQFF
>TRBV28|TRBJ1-1|.|.
TGTGCCAGCAGGACATTTACTGAAGCTTTCTTT
CASRTFTEAFF
>TRBV5-8|TRBJ2-1|TRBD2|.
TGTGCCAGCAGCACGGGGGGGATTTCCTACAATGAGCAGTTCTTC
CASSTGGISYNEQFF
>TRBV3-1/TRBV3-2|TRBJ2-5|.|few
TGTGCCAGCAGCCAAGATCTAGAGACCCAGTACTTC
CASSQDLETQYF
>TRBV6-5|TRBJ1-1|.|.
TGTGCCAGCAGTTTTTTACAGGAGACTGAAGCTTTCTTT
CASSFLQETEAFF
>TRBV19|TRBJ2-7|.|.
TGTGCCAGTAGTATAGATGGTCCAGCGGATAGCTCCTACGAGCAGTACTTC
CASSIDGPADSSYEQYF
>TRBV6-5|TRBJ2-3|.|.
TGTGCCAGCCGGGACGGAAGCGGGGATACGCAGTATTTT
CASRDGSGDTQYF
>TRBV5-1|TRBJ1-2|.|.
TGCGCCAGCAGCTTGGATCGCTATGGCTACACCTTC
CASSLDRYGYTF
>TRBV14|TRBJ1-1|.|.
TGTGCCAGCAGCCAACAGGGGTTGGAGAACACTGAAGCTTTCTTT
CASSQQGLENTEAFF
>TRBV4-1|TRBJ1-4|.|.
TGCGCCAGCAGCCAAGGCAGGGGCGGCGAAAAACTGTTTTTT
CASSQGRGGEKLFF
>TRBV11-2|TRBJ2-5|.|.
TGTGCCAGCAGCCCACTAAGGATAGAAGAGACCCAGTACTTC
CASSPLRIEETQYF
>TRBV19|TRBJ2-7|.|.
TGTGCCAGTAGTTCGGACAGTTTCTATGAGCAGTACTTC
CASSSDSFYEQYF
>TRBV14|TRBJ2-1|TRBD1|.
TGTGCCAGCAGCCAAGAACCCGGGACAGCCGATCCTGAGCAGTTCTTC
CASSQEPGTADPEQFF
>TRBV11-1|TRBJ2-2|.|.
TGTGCCAGCAGCCTCACCGGGGAGCTGTTTTTT
CASSLTGELFF
>TRBV5-5|TRBJ2-1|.|.
TGTGCCAGCAGCCGGGACTCCAAGGAGGGTGAGCAGTTCTTC
CASSRDSKEGEQFF
>TRBV7-6|TRBJ2-3|TRBD1|once
TGTGCCAGCAGCCCCCAGGGGGCGGGCACAGATACGCAGTATTTT
CASSPQGAGTDTQYF
>TRBV7-9|TRBJ2-3|TRBD1|once
TGTGCCAGCAGCCTTACAAGGGACAGGGGCACAGATACGCAGTATTTT
CASSLTRDRGTDTQYF
>TRBV3-1/TRBV3-2|TRBJ1-4|TRBD1|.
TGTGCCAGCAGCCATCAGCCCCAGGGGGGAACTAATGAAAAACTGTTTTTT
CASSHQPQGGTNEKLFF
>TRBV20-1|TRBJ2-1|.|.
TGCAGTGCTAGACTAGCGGAGCAGTTCTTC
CSARLAEQFF
>TRBV7-2|TRBJ1-5|TRBD1|.
TGTGCCAGCAGCTTAGGCGGGACAGGGAAGTTGATGCAGCCCCAGCATTTT
CASSLGGTGKLMQPQHF
>TRBV19|TRBJ1-1|TRBD1|.
TGTGCCAGTAATTCCTGGGGACAGGGTACGACTGAAGCTTTCTTT
CASNSWGQGTTEAFF
>TRBV6-2/TRBV6-3|TRBJ1-1|TRBD1|.
TGTGCCAGCAGTCAATGGGGTGGGGACAGAGAAGCTTTCTTT
CASSQWGGDREAFF
>TRBV5-5|TRBJ1-6|.|.
TGTGCCAGCAGCTTGGACGGGGGTGGTATTTCACCCCTCCACTTT
CASSLDGGGISPLHF
>TRBV27|TRBJ2-1|TRBD2|.
TGTGCCAGCAGTTTCACTAGCGGGAGGGCCAGCGATGAGCAGTTCTTC
CASSFTSGRASDEQFF
>TRBV7-3|TRBJ2-5|.|.
TGTGCCAGCAGCTTAAGGCCGAAAAGAGAGACCCAGTACTTC
CASSLRPKRETQYF
>TRBV11-2|TRBJ1-3|TRBD1|.
TGTGCCAGCAGCAAACGACAGGGGAGTCCCTCATCTGGAAACACCATATATTTT
CASSKRQGSPSSGNTIYF
>TRBV10-2|TRBJ2-2|TRBD2|.
TGCGCCAGCAGTGATATGCGGGGGACCGGGGAGCTGTTTTTT
CASSDMRGTGELFF